This is a list of T cell receptor beta chains from one sample in a study of PD-1 blockade in classical Hodgkin lymphoma. The repertoire was sequenced with immunoSEQ multiplex PCR; TCRdb's copy has only in-frame clones and lacks some. The table lists fewer than 45,000 clones, 75% to 85% of them singletons. The specimen comprised peripheral blood mononuclear cells (PBMCs), sampled at baseline. All receptors derive from a human donor with classical Hodgkin lymphoma. The CDR3 runs from the conserved cysteine through the conserved F or W. D genes are given only for firm matches. The size field is filled for only some rows; it gives once, few, many or a size class.

clone_size	v_call	j_call	d_call	cdr3_aa	cdr3_nt
few	TRBV5-4	TRBJ2-5	.	CASSLGRGGRETQYF	TGTGCCAGCAGCTTGGGCAGGGGAGGGAGGGAGACCCAGTACTTC
.	TRBV9	TRBJ2-5	TRBD1	CASSPRTGAETQYF	TGTGCCAGCAGCCCCCGGACAGGGGCGGAGACCCAGTACTTC
few	TRBV7-6	TRBJ2-1	.	CASSLARGSGGEQFF	TGTGCCAGCAGCTTAGCGAGGGGTTCGGGCGGAGAGCAGTTCTTC
.	TRBV5-1	TRBJ2-7	TRBD2	CASSLALAGGAYEQYF	TGCGCCAGCAGCTTGGCACTAGCGGGGGGGGCCTACGAGCAGTACTTC
few	TRBV27	TRBJ2-1	.	CASRSSYNEQFF	TGTGCCAGCCGTAGCTCCTACAATGAGCAGTTCTTC
.	TRBV15	TRBJ2-5	TRBD1	CATSRQGQETQYF	TGTGCCACCAGTAGACAGGGACAAGAGACCCAGTACTTC
.	TRBV13	TRBJ1-6	.	CASRLKGAYNSPLHF	TGTGCCAGCAGATTAAAGGGGGCCTATAATTCACCCCTCCACTTT
.	TRBV6-6	TRBJ2-7	.	CASSYRDEQYF	TGTGCCAGCAGTTACCGGGACGAGCAGTACTTC
once	TRBV5-4	TRBJ2-6	.	CASSLGLSGANVLTF	TGTGCCAGCAGCTTGGGGCTCTCTGGGGCCAACGTCCTGACTTTC
few	TRBV5-1	TRBJ2-5	TRBD2	CASSNGLAGVETQYF	TGCGCCAGCAGCAACGGACTAGCGGGAGTGGAGACCCAGTACTTC
.	TRBV5-1	TRBJ1-2	.	CASRPGHLRANYGYTF	TGCGCCAGCAGACCCGGACACCTTCGGGCTAACTATGGCTACACCTTC
.	TRBV5-1	TRBJ2-7	TRBD1	CASSSYPGTGGLYEQYF	TGCGCCAGCAGCTCTTATCCCGGGACAGGGGGCCTCTACGAGCAGTACTTC
.	TRBV28	TRBJ2-7	.	CASSGAWKSEQYF	TGTGCCAGCTCCGGGGCTTGGAAGTCCGAGCAGTACTTC
.	TRBV27	TRBJ2-2	.	CASSFGRYNTGELFF	TGTGCCAGCAGTTTCGGACGGTATAACACCGGGGAGCTGTTTTTT
.	TRBV11-2	TRBJ2-1	.	CASSKASRYNEQFF	TGTGCCAGCAGCAAGGCTAGCCGGTACAATGAGCAGTTCTTC
.	TRBV6-1	TRBJ1-6	.	CASSEIYSYNSPLHF	TGTGCCAGCAGTGAAATATATTCCTATAATTCACCCCTCCACTTT
.	TRBV21-1	TRBJ1-1	.	CASSKEPPGQGLGETEAFF	TGTGCCAGCAGCAAGGAGCCCCCGGGACAGGGTCTTGGGGAAACTGAAGCTTTCTTT
.	TRBV29-1	TRBJ2-7	.	CSVRWGPSEVQYF	TGCAGCGTTAGGTGGGGGCCCTCGGAAGTGCAGTACTTC
.	TRBV10-1	TRBJ2-2	.	CASSELRGSGELFF	TGCGCCAGCAGTGAGTTGCGGGGAAGCGGGGAGCTGTTTTTT
.	TRBV6-5	TRBJ1-5	TRBD1	CASRRDRGSQPQHF	TGTGCCAGCAGGAGGGACAGGGGAAGTCAGCCCCAGCATTTT
.	TRBV5-4	TRBJ2-3	.	CASSPINSPYTDTQYF	TGTGCCAGCAGCCCTATCAACAGCCCGTACACAGATACGCAGTATTTT
.	TRBV9	TRBJ2-1	.	CASSVGRGFLDEQFF	TGTGCCAGCAGCGTGGGAAGAGGGTTCCTCGATGAGCAGTTCTTC
.	TRBV6-5	TRBJ2-7	.	CASSDPVGEQYF	TGCGCCAGCAGTGACCCGGTCGGGGAGCAGTACTTC
.	TRBV18	TRBJ1-4	TRBD1	CASSLDRAYEKLFF	TGTGCCAGCTCCCTGGACAGGGCGTATGAAAAACTGTTTTTT
.	TRBV9	TRBJ1-3	.	CASSVDGGPGNTIYF	TGTGCCAGCAGCGTAGATGGGGGCCCTGGAAACACCATATATTTT
once	TRBV7-9	TRBJ2-7	.	CASSPLTVSYEQYF	TGTGCCAGCAGCCCCTTGACAGTTTCCTACGAGCAGTACTTC
.	TRBV9	TRBJ2-1	.	CASSVSSVWDEQFF	TGTGCCAGCAGCGTCAGTAGCGTCTGGGATGAGCAGTTCTTC
few	TRBV5-1	TRBJ2-1	TRBD2	CASSESSGSSYNEQFF	TGCGCCAGCAGCGAGTCTAGCGGGAGCTCCTACAATGAGCAGTTCTTC
once	TRBV5-6	TRBJ1-1	.	CASSLVTLMNTEAFF	TGTGCCAGCAGCTTGGTGACACTAATGAACACTGAAGCTTTCTTT
.	TRBV19	TRBJ1-1	TRBD1	CASTVRGGNTEAFF	TGTGCCAGTACCGTCAGGGGGGGGAACACTGAAGCTTTCTTT
.	TRBV28	TRBJ2-5	.	CASSQQGAETQYF	TGTGCCAGCAGTCAGCAGGGTGCAGAGACCCAGTACTTC
many	TRBV6-5	TRBJ1-2	.	CASTNAGNYGYTF	TGTGCCAGCACCAACGCGGGTAACTATGGCTACACCTTC
.	TRBV7-9	TRBJ1-2	.	CASTRENANYGYTF	TGTGCCAGCACCCGGGAGAATGCTAACTATGGCTACACCTTC
.	TRBV6-5	TRBJ2-7	.	CASRRTITSYEQYF	TGTGCCAGCCGTAGGACTATCACCTCCTACGAGCAGTACTTC
.	TRBV18	TRBJ1-1	.	CASSPAIPGQSNTEAFF	TGTGCCAGCTCACCAGCGATTCCCGGACAGTCGAACACTGAAGCTTTCTTT
.	TRBV28	TRBJ2-7	.	CASSFYAGLHPERSAGELTYEQYF	TGTGCCAGCAGTTTTTATGCGGGACTCCACCCCGAGAGGTCAGCTGGGGAACTTACCTACGAGCAGTACTTC
few	TRBV10-3	TRBJ2-1	.	CAISDGLTSYNEQFF	TGTGCCATCAGTGACGGGTTAACCTCCTACAATGAGCAGTTCTTC
few	TRBV2	TRBJ1-4	.	CASSPAAEKLFF	TGTGCCAGCTCCCCTGCCGCTGAAAAACTGTTTTTT
.	TRBV6-1	TRBJ1-5	.	CASKTQGAQPQHF	TGTGCCAGCAAAACACAGGGTGCTCAGCCCCAGCATTTT
.	TRBV5-1	TRBJ2-7	.	CASSLGGLNYEQYF	TGCGCCAGCAGCCTGGGAGGCCTAAACTACGAGCAGTACTTC
.	TRBV28	TRBJ2-7	.	CASSLWGGLSSYEQYF	TGTGCCAGCAGTTTATGGGGGGGCCTCTCCTCCTACGAGCAGTACTTC
.	TRBV19	TRBJ2-1	.	CASSIVKVSMEQFF	TGTGCCAGTAGTATAGTGAAGGTTTCGATGGAGCAGTTCTTC
.	TRBV7-2	TRBJ1-5	.	CASSFFGSNQPQHF	TGTGCCAGCAGCTTTTTCGGTAGCAATCAGCCCCAGCATTTT
.	TRBV6-5	TRBJ2-3	.	CARAHGGSDTQYF	TGTGCCAGAGCCCATGGGGGATCAGATACGCAGTATTTT
.	TRBV28	TRBJ2-7	TRBD1	CASSPGGEQYF	TGTGCCAGCAGTCCAGGGGGCGAGCAGTACTTC